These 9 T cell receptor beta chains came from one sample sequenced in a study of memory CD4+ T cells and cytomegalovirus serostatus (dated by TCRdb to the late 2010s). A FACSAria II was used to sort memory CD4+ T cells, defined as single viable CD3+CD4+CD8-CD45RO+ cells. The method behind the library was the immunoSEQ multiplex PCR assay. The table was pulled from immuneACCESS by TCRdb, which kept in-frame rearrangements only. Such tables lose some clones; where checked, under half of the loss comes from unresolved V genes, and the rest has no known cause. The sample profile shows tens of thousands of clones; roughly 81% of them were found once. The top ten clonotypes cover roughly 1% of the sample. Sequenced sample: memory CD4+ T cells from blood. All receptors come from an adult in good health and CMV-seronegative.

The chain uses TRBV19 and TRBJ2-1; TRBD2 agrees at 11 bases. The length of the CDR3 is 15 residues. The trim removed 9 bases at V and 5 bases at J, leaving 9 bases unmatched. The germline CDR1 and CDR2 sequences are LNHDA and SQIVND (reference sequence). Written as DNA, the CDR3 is TGTGCCAGCGCGACTAGCGGGATAACCAACAATGAGCAGTTCTTC. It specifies CASATSGITNNEQFF.

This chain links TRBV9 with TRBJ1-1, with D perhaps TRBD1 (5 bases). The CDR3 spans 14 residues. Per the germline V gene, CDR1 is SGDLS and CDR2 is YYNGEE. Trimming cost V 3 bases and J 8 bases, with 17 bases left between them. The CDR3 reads CASSADPQGGEAFF. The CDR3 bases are TGTGCCAGCAGCGCCGACCCCCAGGGAGGGGAAGCTTTCTTT.

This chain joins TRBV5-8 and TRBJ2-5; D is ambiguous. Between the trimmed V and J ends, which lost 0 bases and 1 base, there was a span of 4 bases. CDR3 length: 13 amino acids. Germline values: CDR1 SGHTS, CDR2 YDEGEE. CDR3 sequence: CASSLGPQETQYF. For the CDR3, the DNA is TGTGCCAGCAGCTTGGGCCCCCAAGAGACCCAGTACTTC.

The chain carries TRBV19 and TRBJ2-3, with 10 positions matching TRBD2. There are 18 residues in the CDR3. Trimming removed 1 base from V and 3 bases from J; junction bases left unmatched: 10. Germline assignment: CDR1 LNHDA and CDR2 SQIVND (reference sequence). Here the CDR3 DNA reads TGTGCCAGTAGTATAGGAAGCCTAGCGGGAGTCGGAACAGATACGCAGTATTTT. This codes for CASSIGSLAGVGTDTQYF.

CDR3 loop: CASSLSRLEQYF. The CDR3 nucleotides read TGTGCCAGCAGCCTAAGCAGATTGGAGCAGTACTTC. This chain links TRBV14 with TRBJ2-7; D unclear. Trimming removed 4 bases from V and 7 bases from J, with 11 bases in between. CDR3 length: 12 amino acids. Germline assignment: CDR1 SGHDN and CDR2 FVKESK.

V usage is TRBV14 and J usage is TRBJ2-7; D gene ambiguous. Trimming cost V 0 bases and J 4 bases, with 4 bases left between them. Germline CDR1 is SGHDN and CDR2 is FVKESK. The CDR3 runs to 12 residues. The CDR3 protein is CASSQDGYEQYF. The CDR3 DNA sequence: TGTGCCAGCAGCCAAGACGGGTACGAGCAGTACTTC.

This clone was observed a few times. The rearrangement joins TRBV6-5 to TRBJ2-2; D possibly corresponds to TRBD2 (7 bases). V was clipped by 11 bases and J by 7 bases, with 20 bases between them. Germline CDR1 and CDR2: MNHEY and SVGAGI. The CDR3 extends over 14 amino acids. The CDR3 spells CACHRGGVNGELFF. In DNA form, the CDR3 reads TGTGCCTGTCATAGGGGGGGCGTCAACGGGGAGCTGTTTTTT.

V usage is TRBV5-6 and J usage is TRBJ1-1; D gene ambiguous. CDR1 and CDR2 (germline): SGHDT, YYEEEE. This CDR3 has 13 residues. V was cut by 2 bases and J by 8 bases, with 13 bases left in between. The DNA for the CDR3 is TGTGCCAGCAGCTTAGTATCTGTAGGGGAAGCTTTCTTT. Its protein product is CASSLVSVGEAFF. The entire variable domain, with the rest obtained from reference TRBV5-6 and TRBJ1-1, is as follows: DAGVTQSPTHLIKTRGQQVTLRCSPKSGHDTVSWYQQALGQGPQFIFQYYEEEERQRGNFPDRFSGHQFPNYSSELNVNALLLGDSALYLCASSLVSVGEAFFGQGTRLTVV.

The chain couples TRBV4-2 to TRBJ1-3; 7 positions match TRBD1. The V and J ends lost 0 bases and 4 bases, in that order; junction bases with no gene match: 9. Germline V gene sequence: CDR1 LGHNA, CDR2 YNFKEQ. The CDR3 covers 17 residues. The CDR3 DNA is TGTGCCAGCAGCCAAGAAAGGACAGGCCTTTCAGGAAACACCATATATTTT. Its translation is CASSQERTGLSGNTIYF.